This entry concerns a single TCR beta chain. Its cognate antigen is unknown. This specimen comes from a study of cytomegalovirus exposure and HLA in healthy donors. Primers included in the PCR were 60 Vbeta and 13 Jbeta primers. Method: immunoSEQ multiplex PCR; TCRdb's copy keeps in-frame clones and lacks some. The profile covers 150,000 to 200,000 clones, with 75% to 85% appearing a single time and around 13% taken by the ten largest. Study conclusions and caveats: A previous analysis found most TCR beta V segments productive roughly 90% or roughly 30% of the time.

This clonotype was obtained from a woman aged 45-60 years in good health and CMV-seronegative. The sample taken for sequencing was PBMCs.

This CDR3 reads CAWSSSSVTEAFF. The DNA of the CDR3 is TGTGCCTGGAGTTCCAGCAGCGTCACTGAAGCTTTCTTT. The genes are TRBV30 and TRBJ1-1; D remains ambiguous. The germline CDR1 and CDR2 sequences are GTSNPN and SVGIG (reference sequence). V was cut by 2 bases and J by 4 bases, with 11 bases left in between. CDR3 length: 13 residues.